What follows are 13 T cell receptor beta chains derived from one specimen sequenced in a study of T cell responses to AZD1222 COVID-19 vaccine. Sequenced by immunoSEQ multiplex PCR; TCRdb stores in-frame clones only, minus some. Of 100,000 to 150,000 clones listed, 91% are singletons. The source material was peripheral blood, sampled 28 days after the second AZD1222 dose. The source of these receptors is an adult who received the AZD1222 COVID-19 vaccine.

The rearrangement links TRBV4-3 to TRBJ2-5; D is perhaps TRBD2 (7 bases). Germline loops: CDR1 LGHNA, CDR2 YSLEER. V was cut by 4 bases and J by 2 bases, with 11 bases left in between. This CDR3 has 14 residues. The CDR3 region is CASSPRGGQETQYF. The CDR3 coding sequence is TGCGCCAGCAGCCCTAGGGGGGGGCAAGAGACCCAGTACTTC.

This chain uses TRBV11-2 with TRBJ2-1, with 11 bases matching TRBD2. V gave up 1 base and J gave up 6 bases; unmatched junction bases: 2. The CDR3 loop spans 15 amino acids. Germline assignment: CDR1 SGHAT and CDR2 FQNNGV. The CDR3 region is CASSLGTSGLNEQFF. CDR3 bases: TGTGCCAGCAGCTTAGGGACTAGCGGGCTCAATGAGCAGTTCTTC.

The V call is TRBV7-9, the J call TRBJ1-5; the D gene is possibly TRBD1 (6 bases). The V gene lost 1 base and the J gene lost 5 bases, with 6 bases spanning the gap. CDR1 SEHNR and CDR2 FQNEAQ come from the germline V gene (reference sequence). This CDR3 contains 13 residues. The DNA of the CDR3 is TGTGCCAGCAGCTTAGACAGGGATCAGCCCCAGCATTTT. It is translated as CASSLDRDQPQHF.

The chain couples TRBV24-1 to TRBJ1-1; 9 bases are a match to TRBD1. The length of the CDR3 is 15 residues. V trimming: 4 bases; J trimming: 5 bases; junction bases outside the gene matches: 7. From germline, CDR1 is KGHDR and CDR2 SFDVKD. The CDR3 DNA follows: TGTGCCACCAGTGACGCTGGACAGGGGATGACTGAAGCTTTCTTT. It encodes CATSDAGQGMTEAFF.

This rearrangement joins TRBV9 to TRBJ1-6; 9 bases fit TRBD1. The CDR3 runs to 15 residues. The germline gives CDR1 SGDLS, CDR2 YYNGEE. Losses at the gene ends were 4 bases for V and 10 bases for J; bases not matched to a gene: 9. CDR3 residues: CASSPGTGRESPLHF. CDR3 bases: TGTGCCAGCAGCCCCGGGACAGGGAGGGAATCACCCCTCCACTTT.

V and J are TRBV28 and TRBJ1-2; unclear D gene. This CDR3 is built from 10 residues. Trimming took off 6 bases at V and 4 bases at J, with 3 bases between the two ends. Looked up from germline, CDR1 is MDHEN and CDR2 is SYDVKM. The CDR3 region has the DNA TGTGCCAGCAGCCGCTATGGCTACACCTTC. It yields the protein CASSRYGYTF.

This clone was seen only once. The DNA of the CDR3 is TGTGCCAGCAGCAGGGCGCCTAGCGGAAATACCGGGGAGCTGTTTTTT. Its protein is CASSRAPSGNTGELFF. The chain has TRBV11-3 and TRBJ2-2, with 7 nucleotides matching TRBD2. Germline trimming cut 5 bases from V and 5 bases from J; bases unmatched to any gene: 11. The CDR3 consists of 16 residues. Looked up from germline, CDR1 is SGHNT and CDR2 is YENEEA. Combining the CDR3 with reference TRBV11-3 and TRBJ2-2 gives the whole variable domain EAGVVQSPRYKIIEKKQPVAFWCNPISGHNTLYWYLQNLGQGPELLIRYENEEAVDDSQLPKDRFSAERLKGVDSTLKIQPAELGDSAVYLCASSRAPSGNTGELFFGEGSRLTVL.

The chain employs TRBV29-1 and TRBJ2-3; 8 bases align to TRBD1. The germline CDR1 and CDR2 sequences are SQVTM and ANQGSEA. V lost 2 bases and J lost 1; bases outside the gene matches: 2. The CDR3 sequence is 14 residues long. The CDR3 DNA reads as TGCAGCGTTGAATCGGGACAGGGCACAGATACGCAGTATTTT. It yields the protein CSVESGQGTDTQYF.

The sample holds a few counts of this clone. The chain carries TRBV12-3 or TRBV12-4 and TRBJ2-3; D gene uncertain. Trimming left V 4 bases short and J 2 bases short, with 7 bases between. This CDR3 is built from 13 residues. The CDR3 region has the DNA TGTGCCAGCAGTTCCCCCCCCACAGATACGCAGTATTTT. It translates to CASSSPPTDTQYF.

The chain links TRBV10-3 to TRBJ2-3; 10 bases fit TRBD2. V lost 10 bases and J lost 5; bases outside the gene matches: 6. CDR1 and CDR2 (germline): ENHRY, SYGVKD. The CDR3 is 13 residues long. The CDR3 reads CATRAGGQDTQYF. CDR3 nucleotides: TGTGCCACCCGAGCGGGGGGGCAAGATACGCAGTATTTT.

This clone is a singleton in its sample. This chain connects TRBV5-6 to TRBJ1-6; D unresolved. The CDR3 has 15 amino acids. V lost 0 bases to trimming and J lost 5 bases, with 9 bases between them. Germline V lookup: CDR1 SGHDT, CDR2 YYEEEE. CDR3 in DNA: TGTGCCAGCAGCTTGGGGGTAAGAGATAATTCACCCCTCCACTTT. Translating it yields CASSLGVRDNSPLHF.

As DNA, the CDR3 is TGCAGCGTTGATTCGAGCAACCAAGAGACCCAGTACTTC. Amino acid sequence: CSVDSSNQETQYF. V and J are TRBV29-1 and TRBJ2-5; D gene uncertain. Trimming removed 3 bases at V and 0 bases at J, with 8 bases between. The CDR3 loop spans 13 amino acids. In germline, CDR1 is SQVTM, CDR2 ANQGSEA.

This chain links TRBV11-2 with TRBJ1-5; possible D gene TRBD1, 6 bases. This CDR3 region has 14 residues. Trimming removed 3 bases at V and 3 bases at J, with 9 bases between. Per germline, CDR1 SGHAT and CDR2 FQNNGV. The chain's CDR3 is CASSLDRYNQPQHF. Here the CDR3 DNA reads TGTGCCAGCAGCTTGGACAGATACAATCAGCCCCAGCATTTT.